This T cell receptor beta chain was recorded in a study of blood T cell repertoires in COVID-19. Study-level background: From the United States, Italy and Spain came samples of acute and convalescent COVID-19. Sample material is recorded as cDNA or gDNA derived from T cells, B-cell-depleted T cells, or PBMCs.

V gave up 2 bases and J gave up 3 bases, with 12 bases separating them. The CDR3 extends over 14 amino acids. The germline CDR1 and CDR2 sequences are GTSNPN and SVGIG (reference sequence). This clone showed up just once. In the original workflow: Amplification of reference gene primers was used by the study to estimate nucleated cell counts. TCRdb's copy holds only in-frame clones and misses some; the assay was immunoSEQ multiplex PCR. The V and J calls and the clone size are those of that table, but D and trimming were determined from the DNA. The sample carries 140,000 to 150,000 clones, about 87% recorded once.

This clonotype was obtained from a woman between 45 and 65 years old with acute or convalescent COVID-19. The chain carries TRBV30 and TRBJ2-3; a possible D gene is TRBD1 (5 bases). Sequencing used peripheral blood. The CDR3, as DNA: TGTGCCTGGAGTATTAAGGGGAATACAGATACGCAGTATTTT. Protein: CAWSIKGNTDTQYF.